This is a list of T cell receptor beta chains from one sample in a study of shared clonotypes between healthy human individuals. The data were produced by immunoSEQ multiplex PCR, yet TCRdb's version contains in-frame clones alone and is incomplete. This sample carries about 2.1 million clones, about 94% of them seen once, and the ten largest clones take around 1.8%. What was sequenced was naive CD8+ T cells from PBMCs. Receptors were obtained from a man younger than 35 in good health. Some clones in this sample may be carry-over from other donors' samples. Each CDR3 is given with its conserved first and last residue. D genes are given only for firm matches. Part of the rows lack a size; the others show once, few, many or a class for expanded clones.

D gene | clone size | J gene | V gene | CDR3 DNA | CDR3 protein
- | - | TRBJ2-7 | TRBV29-1 | TGCAGCGTTGGACAAGTCTACGAGCAGTACTTC | CSVGQVYEQYF
- | few | TRBJ1-3 | TRBV28 | TGTGCCAGCAGTTTCGGAAACACCATATATTTT | CASSFGNTIYF
- | - | TRBJ1-2 | TRBV6-6 | TGTGCCAGCATCCAAGACCGAAACTATGGCTACACCTTC | CASIQDRNYGYTF
- | - | TRBJ2-7 | TRBV7-9 | TGTGCCAGCAGTCTATCCTACGAGCAGTACTTC | CASSLSYEQYF
- | once | TRBJ1-1 | TRBV4-1 | TGCGCCAGCAGCCAAGAAGCACTCATGAACACTGAAGCTTTCTTT | CASSQEALMNTEAFF
- | - | TRBJ1-3 | TRBV7-6 | TGTGCCAGCAGCAAGACAGTCTCTGGAAACACCATATATTTT | CASSKTVSGNTIYF
TRBD2 | - | TRBJ2-7 | TRBV7-9 | TGTGCCAGCAGCTACGGACTAGCTGGCTACGAGCAGTACTTC | CASSYGLAGYEQYF
- | - | TRBJ2-7 | TRBV27 | TGTGCCAGCAGTTTTCTGTCAGGTCCCTACGAGCAGTACTTC | CASSFLSGPYEQYF
TRBD1 | - | TRBJ2-7 | TRBV13 | TGTGCCAGCAGCTTACCGTTCGGACAGGGTACCGACGAGCAGTACTTC | CASSLPFGQGTDEQYF
- | - | TRBJ1-3 | TRBV5-4 | TGTGCCAGCAGCTTTGGTACAGGCTCTGGAAACACCATATATTTT | CASSFGTGSGNTIYF
- | - | TRBJ1-5 | TRBV25-1 | TGTGCCAGCAGTGCCAAACTGGGGGATCAGCCCCAGCATTTT | CASSAKLGDQPQHF
- | - | TRBJ2-5 | TRBV11-2 | TGTGCCAGCAGCCTAGTACCCCAAGAGACCCAGTACTTC | CASSLVPQETQYF
- | once | TRBJ2-3 | TRBV7-9 | TGTGCCAGCAGCCGCTATGCAGGAGGCGCAGATACGCAGTATTTT | CASSRYAGGADTQYF
TRBD2 | - | TRBJ2-7 | TRBV4-1 | TGCGCCAGCAGCCCGCTAGCGGGAGAGAAATACGAGCAGTACTTC | CASSPLAGEKYEQYF
TRBD1 | - | TRBJ1-1 | TRBV27 | TGTGCCAGCAGTGGCAGACAGGGGGCCGTCACTGAAGCTTTCTTT | CASSGRQGAVTEAFF
- | - | TRBJ2-1 | TRBV7-3 | TGTGCCAGCAGCCTCAGGCGTAGCGGAGAGGATGAGCAGTTCTTC | CASSLRRSGEDEQFF
- | - | TRBJ1-5 | TRBV7-6 | TGTGCCAGCAGCTTGGACGGGAATCAGCCCCAGCATTTT | CASSLDGNQPQHF
- | - | TRBJ1-5 | TRBV27 | TGTGCCAGCAGTTTATCGGTAGGTGGCAATCAGCCCCAGCATTTT | CASSLSVGGNQPQHF